This T cell receptor beta chain was profiled in a study of cytomegalovirus exposure and HLA in healthy donors. PCR primers comprised 60 Vbeta and 13 Jbeta primers. Assay: immunoSEQ multiplex PCR; the TCRdb copy retains only in-frame clones and omits some. Of about 210,000 clones in the sample, roughly 87% are singletons; the top ten hold nearly 6%. Study-level findings and limits: Prior analysis indicated that the majority of TCR beta V segments exhibited productivity approximately 87% or approximately 30% of the time. Later analysis suggested most CMV-associated TCR beta chains were HLA-restricted. For cytomegalovirus status, the classifier reportedly gave diagnoses with high specificity and sensitivity. In a later analysis, a genetic analysis reported fewer productive-TCR N-insertions in an Asian-associated ancestry cluster than the cohort average.

The table lists this clone with a count of one. The antigen is unknown. The sequenced material came from PBMCs. The receptor's source is a man in his forties or fifties in good health and CMV-seropositive.

The CDR3 reads CAWSANSAGANVLTF. The CDR3 DNA is TGTGCCTGGAGCGCAAACTCTGCTGGGGCCAACGTCCTGACTTTC. The V call is TRBV30, the J call TRBJ2-6; no firm D call. CDR3 length: 15 amino acids. Trimming took off 3 bases at V and 2 bases at J, with 11 bases between the two ends. CDR1 GTSNPN and CDR2 SVGIG come from the germline V gene (reference sequence).